Shown below are 30 T cell receptor beta chains from a single sample sequenced in a study of cytomegalovirus exposure and HLA in healthy donors. In the PCR, 60 Vbeta and 13 Jbeta primers were used. Repertoires were generated with immunoSEQ multiplex PCR, while TCRdb's copy carries only in-frame clones and drops some. The sample records 120,000 or so clones, around 86% being singletons. The sample was PBMCs. Receptor source: a man aged 35 to 55 in good health and CMV-seronegative.

This clone was detected once. V usage is TRBV19 and J usage is TRBJ2-1; 7 nucleotides match TRBD1. This CDR3 contains 14 residues. V shed 6 bases, J shed 5 bases, and the junction held 7 bases outside the gene matches. The germline V gene has CDR1 LNHDA and CDR2 SQIVND (reference sequence). The CDR3 loop reads CASRPDRANNEQFF. The CDR3 nucleotides are TGTGCCAGTAGGCCAGACAGGGCTAACAATGAGCAGTTCTTC.

This clone was found once. The CDR3 region has the DNA TGCAGCGTGTCGACCCCGCGGGGGAGCACAGATACGCAGTATTTT. Translation gives CSVSTPRGSTDTQYF. The chain links TRBV29-1 to TRBJ2-3; 7 bases are a match to TRBD2. The CDR3 runs 15 residues. J was trimmed by 0 bases and V by 6 bases; bases with no gene match: 9. Germline V gives CDR1 SQVTM, CDR2 ANQGSEA.

The CDR3 nucleotides read TGTGCCAGCAGTGAAGACAGGGGGCTTGAAAAACTGTTTTTT. It translates to CASSEDRGLEKLFF. V and J are TRBV2 and TRBJ1-4; TRBD1 matches 9 bases. V was clipped by 1 base and J by 7 bases; unmatched bases: 1. The germline V gene has CDR1 SNHLY and CDR2 FYNNEI. This CDR3 region has 14 residues.

The chain joins TRBV4-1 to TRBJ1-2; 10 bases align to TRBD1. From germline, CDR1 is MGHRA and CDR2 YSYEKL. Losses at the gene ends were 0 bases for V and 4 bases for J; bases not matched to a gene: 8. The CDR3 sequence is 17 residues long. CDR3 bases: TGCGCCAGCAGCCAAGATCCCGGGACAGGGGAGGTCTATGGCTACACCTTC. Encoded protein: CASSQDPGTGEVYGYTF.

This chain joins TRBV7-2 and TRBJ2-1; 8 bases are shared with TRBD2. V dropped 3 bases and J dropped 5; count of bases not matched to a gene: 6. From germline, CDR1 is SGHTA and CDR2 FQGNSA. The CDR3 loop spans 15 amino acids. For the CDR3, the DNA is TGTGCCAGCAGCTTCGGGGGGGCGGGACACAATGAGCAGTTCTTC. Translation gives CASSFGGAGHNEQFF. Together with reference TRBV7-2 and TRBJ2-1, the CDR3 gives the full variable domain: GAGVSQSPSNKVTEKGKDVELRCDPISGHTALYWYRQSLGQGLEFLIYFQGNSAPDKSGLPSDRFSAERTGGSVSTLTIQRTQQEDSAVYLCASSFGGAGHNEQFFGPGTRLTVL.

The chain links TRBV5-1 to TRBJ1-5; D possibly corresponds to TRBD1 (6 bases). Germline loops: CDR1 SGHRS, CDR2 YFSETQ. V lost 0 bases and J lost 4, with 11 bases in between. The CDR3 totals 15 residues. CDR3 coding DNA: TGCGCCAGCAGCTTGGAAGGGGGAGTTAATCAGCCCCAGCATTTT. This sequence encodes CASSLEGGVNQPQHF.

A remark on this clone: Other DNA sequences in the sample encode the same CDR3. The gene calls are TRBV5-1 and TRBJ1-6; the D gene is possibly TRBD1 (5 bases). Trimming took 2 bases from V and 5 from J, leaving 11 bases between them. This CDR3 is built from 15 residues. Germline V gives CDR1 SGHRS, CDR2 YFSETQ. CDR3 loop: CASSFGQGHNSPLHF. The DNA of the CDR3 is TGCGCCAGCAGCTTCGGGCAGGGCCATAATTCACCCCTCCACTTT.

The chain combines TRBV5-1 with TRBJ2-5; 8 bases fit TRBD1. V shed 0 bases, J shed 1 base, and the junction held 2 bases outside the gene matches. This CDR3 has 15 residues. Germline V gene data show CDR1 as SGHRS and CDR2 as YFSETQ. The CDR3 DNA is TGCGCCAGCAGCTTGGGACAGGGGACCCAAGAGACCCAGTACTTC. Its translation is CASSLGQGTQETQYF.

This clone has a handful of counts. The chain employs TRBV5-1 and TRBJ1-4; D gene ambiguous. The CDR3 is 14 amino acids. Trimming removed 7 bases at V and 8 bases at J, with 18 bases between. Germline CDR1 reads SGHRS; CDR2 reads YFSETQ. This chain's CDR3 is CASSLRGFNEKLFF. Here the CDR3 DNA reads TGCGCCAGCTCACTTCGAGGGTTCAACGAAAAACTGTTTTTT.

The chain links TRBV30 to TRBJ2-5; D not resolved. Between the trimmed V and J ends, which lost 5 bases and 2 bases, there was a span of 9 bases. From germline, CDR1 is GTSNPN and CDR2 SVGIG (reference sequence). The CDR3 is made up of 12 amino acids. CDR3 sequence (DNA): TGTGCCTGGGGAGACGGACAAGAGACCCAGTACTTC. This gives the protein CAWGDGQETQYF.

As DNA, the CDR3 is TGTGCCAGCAGTTTCCGAGGGTATGAGCAGTTCTTC. Translation gives CASSFRGYEQFF. The J gene is TRBJ2-1, the V gene TRBV28; D possibly corresponds to TRBD2 (5 bases). Deletions cut 3 bases from V and 8 bases from J, with 8 bases between. Germline-derived CDR1 and CDR2 are MDHEN and SYDVKM. The length of the CDR3 is 12 residues.

The chain recombines TRBV7-3 with TRBJ1-1; 7 bases are shared with TRBD1. Unmatched junction bases numbered 2, after V lost 4 bases and J lost 0 bases. Germline-derived CDR1 and CDR2 are SGHTA and FQGTGA. The CDR3 is 14 amino acids. Written as DNA, the CDR3 is TGTGCCAGCAGCTCGACAGGGATGAACACTGAAGCTTTCTTT. Translated: CASSSTGMNTEAFF.

The chain couples TRBV25-1 to TRBJ1-1; no clear D gene. Germline assignment: CDR1 MGHDK and CDR2 SYGVNS. The CDR3 is 14 amino acids. Trimming removed 5 bases at V and 4 bases at J, with 14 bases between. CDR3 protein: CASSMGIEGTEAFF. The CDR3 DNA is TGTGCCAGCAGTATGGGCATCGAGGGCACTGAAGCTTTCTTT.

The chain links TRBV5-1 to TRBJ2-1; D not certain. Per the germline V gene, CDR1 is SGHRS and CDR2 is YFSETQ. Trimming took 7 bases from V and 0 from J, leaving 14 bases between them. CDR3 length: 15 amino acids. CDR3 in DNA: TGCGCCAGCGGCACGGGTGCGAGCTCCTACAATGAGCAGTTCTTC. This gives the protein CASGTGASSYNEQFF. Full variable domain (rest looked up from reference TRBV5-1 and TRBJ2-1): KAGVTQTPRYLIKTRGQQVTLSCSPISGHRSVSWYQQTPGQGLQFLFEYFSETQRNKGNFPGRFSGRQFSNSRSEMNVSTLELGDSALYLCASGTGASSYNEQFFGPGTRLTVL.

This chain joins TRBV2 and TRBJ2-1; D gene unclear. The CDR3 runs 11 residues. Germline V CDR1 and CDR2: SNHLY, FYNNEI. The ends were cut back, 6 bases at V and 4 bases at J, with 4 bases in the middle. CDR3 nucleotide sequence: TGTGCCAGCAGCCTGTACAATGAGCAGTTCTTC. It yields the protein CASSLYNEQFF.

This chain joins TRBV29-1 and TRBJ1-2; no reliable D call. The germline V gene has CDR1 SQVTM and CDR2 ANQGSEA. The CDR3 totals 15 residues. The V and J ends lost 6 bases and 2 bases respectively, with 19 bases between them. CDR3 in DNA: TGCAGCGTAGTAGACCAAAAAAGGGAGAACTATGGCTACACCTTC. Residues: CSVVDQKRENYGYTF.

This clone was detected once. V usage is TRBV7-2 and J usage is TRBJ2-5; the match to TRBD2 covers 7 bases. The CDR3 length is 15 residues. CDR1 and CDR2 from the germline V gene are SGHTA and FQGNSA. The J segment lost 0 bases and the V segment lost 3 bases, leaving 4 bases of the junction unmatched. CDR3: CASSFLAEYQETQYF. Here the CDR3 DNA reads TGTGCCAGCAGCTTCCTAGCGGAGTACCAAGAGACCCAGTACTTC.

This sequence joins TRBV9 and TRBJ2-5; maybe TRBD1 (5 bases). Per the germline V gene, CDR1 is SGDLS and CDR2 is YYNGEE. V shed 3 bases and J shed 4 bases, with 16 bases lying between them. CDR3 length: 15 residues. The CDR3 reads CASSAQGNRRETQYF. The CDR3 DNA is TGTGCCAGCAGCGCCCAGGGCAATCGGAGAGAGACCCAGTACTTC.

The chain joins TRBV5-6 to TRBJ1-1; no definite D call. Per germline, CDR1 SGHDT and CDR2 YYEEEE. Trimming took off 2 bases at V and 3 bases at J, with 8 bases between the two ends. The CDR3 is made up of 13 amino acids. The CDR3 spells CASSLATYTEAFF. The DNA for the CDR3 is TGTGCCAGCAGCTTAGCGACCTACACTGAAGCTTTCTTT.

The V call is TRBV9, the J call TRBJ1-2, with D perhaps TRBD1 (5 bases). Between the trimmed V and J ends, which lost 4 bases and 1 base, there was a span of 11 bases. Per germline, CDR1 SGDLS and CDR2 YYNGEE. The CDR3 extends over 14 amino acids. The CDR3 DNA is TGTGCCAGCAGCACCGACAGCGTTAACTATGGCTACACCTTC. This codes for CASSTDSVNYGYTF.

This clone occurred once. In DNA form, the CDR3 reads TGTGCCAGCAGCTCCGGGGTAGCCACAGATACGCAGTATTTT. Translation gives CASSSGVATDTQYF. The chain uses TRBV13 and TRBJ2-3; D might be TRBD2 (5 bases). The CDR3 has 14 amino acids. CDR1 is PRHDT and CDR2 is FYEKMQ in the germline V gene (reference sequence). V shed 4 bases and J shed 2 bases, with 10 bases lying between them.

V usage is TRBV7-2 and J usage is TRBJ1-6; D is unresolved. The V gene lost 3 bases and the J gene lost 9 bases, with 15 bases spanning the gap. Germline assignment: CDR1 SGHTA and CDR2 FQGNSA. CDR3 size: 15 residues. The CDR3, as DNA: TGTGCCAGCAGCTTGGGCTCTGGAGGAGGTTCACCCCTCCACTTT. Amino acids: CASSLGSGGGSPLHF.

The chain is built from TRBV5-6 and TRBJ2-2, with a tentative D call TRBD2 (5 bases). Trimming took off 4 bases at V and 7 bases at J, with 17 bases between the two ends. This CDR3 comprises 15 residues. Germline loops: CDR1 SGHDT, CDR2 YYEEEE. The CDR3 DNA reads TGTGCCAGCAGCCGGTTTGGTGTGGGAGTCGGGGAGCTGTTTTTT. Protein product: CASSRFGVGVGELFF. Using reference TRBV5-6 and TRBJ2-2 for the parts outside the CDR3, the full variable domain is DAGVTQSPTHLIKTRGQQVTLRCSPKSGHDTVSWYQQALGQGPQFIFQYYEEEERQRGNFPDRFSGHQFPNYSSELNVNALLLGDSALYLCASSRFGVGVGELFFGEGSRLTVL.

The V gene is TRBV5-1, the J gene TRBJ2-7; D is possibly TRBD1 (6 bases). The germline gives CDR1 SGHRS, CDR2 YFSETQ. V gave up 4 bases and J gave up 3 bases, with 11 bases separating them. This CDR3 has 13 residues. The CDR3 coding sequence is TGCGCCAGCAGCCGAGGGGACAACTACGAGCAGTACTTC. It yields the protein CASSRGDNYEQYF.

V gene TRBV9 combines with J gene TRBJ2-7, with 8 nucleotides matching TRBD2. Unmatched junction bases numbered 10, after V lost 0 bases and J lost 5 bases. The CDR3 loop spans 16 amino acids. Germline V gene data show CDR1 as SGDLS and CDR2 as YYNGEE. CDR3 DNA: TGTGCCAGCAGCGTAGATCCAGCGGGGGTTAACCACGAGCAGTACTTC. Residues: CASSVDPAGVNHEQYF. The full variable domain, in which reference TRBV9 and TRBJ2-7 provide the parts outside the CDR3, is DSGVTQTPKHLITATGQRVTLRCSPRSGDLSVYWYQQSLDQGLQFLIQYYNGEERAKGNILERFSAQQFPDLHSELNLSSLELGDSALYFCASSVDPAGVNHEQYFGPGTRLTVT.

The V gene is TRBV27, the J gene TRBJ2-7; 8 nucleotides agree with TRBD1. Germline CDR1 reads MNHEY; CDR2 reads SMNVEV (reference sequence). The CDR3 totals 14 residues. V was clipped by 6 bases and J by 6 bases; unmatched bases: 10. CDR3 nucleotide sequence: TGTGCCAGCAGACCGTTGGACAGGGACCCCGAGCAGTACTTC. It is translated as CASRPLDRDPEQYF.

J is TRBJ1-5 and V is TRBV5-1, with D perhaps TRBD1 (6 bases). Trimming took off 4 bases at V and 4 bases at J, with 12 bases between the two ends. This CDR3 has 14 amino acids. Per the germline V gene, CDR1 is SGHRS and CDR2 is YFSETQ. The CDR3: CASSPSTGNQPQHF. In DNA form, the CDR3 reads TGCGCCAGCAGCCCCTCGACAGGAAATCAGCCCCAGCATTTT.

The chain couples TRBV29-1 to TRBJ1-1; D may be TRBD1 (5 bases). From germline, CDR1 is SQVTM and CDR2 ANQGSEA. The CDR3 is made up of 13 amino acids. The ends were cut back, 3 bases at V and 4 bases at J, with 12 bases in the middle. The CDR3, as DNA: TGCAGCGTTGAGAGGCAGGGTGGCACTGAAGCTTTCTTT. Protein sequence: CSVERQGGTEAFF.

J is TRBJ1-5 and V is TRBV10-2, with 7 nucleotides matching TRBD1. Germline lookup yields CDR1 WSHSY and CDR2 SAAADI. V shed 1 base, J shed 1 base, and the junction held 1 base outside the gene matches. This CDR3 is 15 amino acids long. For the CDR3, the DNA is TGCGCCAGCAGTGAGTACAGGGGAAGCAATCAGCCCCAGCATTTT. Its translation is CASSEYRGSNQPQHF.

V and J are TRBV13 and TRBJ1-1; tentative D call: TRBD1 (6 bases). This CDR3 is 14 amino acids long. Trimming pared 7 bases from V and 7 bases from J, leaving 19 bases between. CDR1 PRHDT and CDR2 FYEKMQ come from the germline V gene (reference sequence). The CDR3, as DNA: TGTGCCAGCACCCATCGTGGGGGCCTTAATGAAGCTTTCTTT. Protein: CASTHRGGLNEAFF.